What follows are 28 T cell receptor beta chains derived from one specimen sequenced in a study of control samples from healthy donors and cancer patients. Sequencing was performed with immunoSEQ multiplex PCR; in TCRdb, only in-frame clones are kept and a portion is missing. In the table there are fewer than 120,000 clones, around nine tenths of which are singletons. The sample consisted of PBMCs. The receptors originated from an older woman with lung cancer.

V gene TRBV20-1 combines with J gene TRBJ2-7, with D unclear. CDR3 length equals 14 residues. Germline assignment: CDR1 DFQATT and CDR2 SNEGSKA (reference sequence). V dropped 3 bases and J dropped 7 bases, with 19 bases sitting between them. As DNA, the CDR3 is TGCAGTGCTAGTCAGACCTACTTTAATTTGGAGCAGTACTTC. This sequence encodes CSASQTYFNLEQYF.

This chain joins TRBV7-9 and TRBJ1-3; TRBD1 agrees at 8 bases. CDR3 length: 15 amino acids. Germline V lookup: CDR1 SEHNR, CDR2 FQNEAQ (reference sequence). V lost 5 bases, J lost 0 bases, and 3 bases stayed unmatched. The CDR3 bases are TGTGCCAGCAGCACGGGGACAGGCTCTGGAAACACCATATATTTT. Translating it yields CASSTGTGSGNTIYF.

The chain joins TRBV28 to TRBJ2-4, with 8 positions matching TRBD2. This CDR3 is 18 amino acids long. Germline trimming cut 1 base from V and 9 bases from J; bases unmatched to any gene: 17. CDR1 and CDR2 (germline): MDHEN, SYDVKM. CDR3 in amino acids: CASSLFSTAGGHRGIQYF. The CDR3 region has the DNA TGTGCCAGCAGTTTATTTTCGACGGCGGGAGGTCATCGGGGCATTCAGTACTTC.

The chain couples TRBV6-2 or TRBV6-3 to TRBJ2-2; 7 bases line up with TRBD1. The junction had 5 bases not matched to a gene; V was cut back by 5 bases and J by 2 bases. The V gene's germline CDR1 is MNHEY and CDR2 SVGEGT. CDR3 length equals 15 residues. CDR3 nucleotides: TGTGCCAGCAGTCCCGGGACAGCCAACACCGGGGAGCTGTTTTTT. Its translation is CASSPGTANTGELFF.

V usage is TRBV5-1 and J usage is TRBJ1-1, with D perhaps TRBD1 (5 bases). The CDR3 is 17 residues long. CDR1 is SGHRS and CDR2 is YFSETQ in the germline V gene. V was pared by 4 bases and J by 5 bases, with 24 bases between. The CDR3 DNA reads TGCGCCAGCAGCCCTGGTTCAGTCGGGGGGGTTCGGACTGAAGCTTTCTTT. This translates into CASSPGSVGGVRTEAFF.

The CDR3 nucleotides are TGTGCCTGGAGTGTAAGAATTTCTGGGAACATGAACACTGAAGCTTTCTTT. Translating gives CAWSVRISGNMNTEAFF. The chain recombines TRBV30 with TRBJ1-1; D is ambiguous. Trimming pared 0 bases from V and 0 bases from J, leaving 17 bases between. The V gene's germline CDR1 is GTSNPN and CDR2 SVGIG (reference sequence). The CDR3 extends over 17 amino acids. Full variable domain (outside the CDR3, taken from reference TRBV30 and TRBJ1-1): SQTIHQWPATLVQPVGSPLSLECTVEGTSNPNLYWYRQAAGRGLQLLFYSVGIGQISSEVPQNLSASRPQDRQFILSSKKLLLSDSGFYLCAWSVRISGNMNTEAFFGQGTRLTVV.

The chain combines TRBV6-5 with TRBJ1-1, with no clear D. The CDR3 runs to 11 residues. The germline gives CDR1 MNHEY, CDR2 SVGAGI. V was shortened by 5 bases and J by 1 base, with 2 bases between the two germline ends. CDR3 in amino acids: CASSTNTEAFF. CDR3 coding DNA: TGTGCCAGCAGTACGAACACTGAAGCTTTCTTT.

This chain uses TRBV19 with TRBJ2-3; D uncertain. Deletions cut 4 bases from V and 4 bases from J, with 9 bases between. The CDR3 spans 13 residues. CDR1 and CDR2 from the germline V gene are LNHDA and SQIVND (reference sequence). CDR3 nucleotides: TGTGCCAGTAGTACCCTCTGGGCAGATACGCAGTATTTT. Translated, it gives CASSTLWADTQYF.

This clone was counted only a few times. The chain uses TRBV13 and TRBJ1-1; 9 positions agree with TRBD1. This CDR3 is built from 14 residues. Germline loops: CDR1 PRHDT, CDR2 FYEKMQ (reference sequence). V shed 7 bases and J 6 bases; nucleotides not matched to a gene: 9. The CDR3 sequence is CASKWRGQGPEAFF. CDR3 nucleotides: TGTGCCAGCAAATGGCGGGGACAGGGCCCTGAAGCTTTCTTT.

The chain has TRBV13 and TRBJ2-7; D is undetermined. CDR3 length: 16 residues. The ends were cut back, 3 bases at V and 6 bases at J, with 21 bases in the middle. In germline, CDR1 is PRHDT, CDR2 FYEKMQ (reference sequence). In nucleotides, the CDR3 is TGTGCCAGCAGCTTGGGCCCTCCTTGGAACCAACCCGAGCAGTACTTC. Its translation: CASSLGPPWNQPEQYF.

With respect to this clone: The same CDR3 can be traced to other DNA sequences in this sample. The V call is TRBV30, the J call TRBJ2-7; D is unresolved. This CDR3 contains 11 residues. V lost 3 bases, J lost 1 base, and 4 bases lay in between. The germline gives CDR1 GTSNPN, CDR2 SVGIG (reference sequence). The CDR3 reads CAWSQSYEQYF. CDR3 coding DNA: TGTGCCTGGAGCCAGTCCTACGAGCAGTACTTC.

The chain carries TRBV24-1 and TRBJ1-4, with 7 bases fitting TRBD1. J gave up 6 bases and V 4 bases, and 4 bases lay outside the gene matches. Germline-derived CDR1 and CDR2 are KGHDR and SFDVKD. This CDR3 is built from 14 residues. Here the CDR3 DNA reads TGTGCCACCAGTGACGTAGACAGGGATGAAAAACTGTTTTTT. Its translation is CATSDVDRDEKLFF.

The J gene is TRBJ2-5, the V gene TRBV29-1; TRBD2 is a possible D gene (5 bases). This CDR3 is built from 10 residues. V lost 4 bases and J 5 bases, leaving 5 bases between the germline ends. CDR1 is SQVTM, CDR2 ANQGSEA, per germline. The CDR3 nucleotides read TGCAGCGTTGGAGGGGAGACCCAGTACTTC. Encoded protein: CSVGGETQYF.

This sequence joins TRBV5-4 and TRBJ1-2; D gene ambiguous. The germline V gene encodes CDR1 SGHNT and CDR2 YYREEE (reference sequence). Between the trimmed V and J ends, which lost 0 bases and 4 bases, there was a span of 10 bases. The CDR3 spans 14 residues. This chain's CDR3 is CASSLDGSFYGYTF. CDR3 nucleotides: TGTGCCAGCAGCTTGGACGGTTCTTTCTATGGCTACACCTTC.

The chain carries TRBV7-2 and TRBJ1-2; no clear D gene. The germline V and J ends were trimmed by 4 bases and 8 bases, with 5 bases remaining between them. Germline V lookup: CDR1 SGHTA, CDR2 FQGNSA. CDR3 length: 10 amino acids. The CDR3 DNA reads TGTGCCAGCAGCTACCGGGGCTACACCTTC. Translating it yields CASSYRGYTF. The whole variable domain, remainder taken from reference TRBV7-2 and TRBJ1-2, is GAGVSQSPSNKVTEKGKDVELRCDPISGHTALYWYRQSLGQGLEFLIYFQGNSAPDKSGLPSDRFSAERTGGSVSTLTIQRTQQEDSAVYLCASSYRGYTFGSGTRLTVV.

J is TRBJ2-1 and V is TRBV4-1, with TRBD2 matching over 9 bases. The CDR3 runs to 15 residues. Germline trimming cut 3 bases from V and 7 bases from J; bases unmatched to any gene: 7. The germline V gene encodes CDR1 MGHRA and CDR2 YSYEKL. This CDR3 reads CASSQLSGSTNEQFF. In DNA, the CDR3 is TGCGCCAGCAGCCAGCTTAGCGGGAGTACGAATGAGCAGTTCTTC.

The chain recombines TRBV9 with TRBJ2-1; 8 bases fit TRBD1. This CDR3 has 16 amino acids. J lost 4 bases, V lost 0 bases, and 6 bases had no gene match. The germline CDR1 and CDR2 sequences are SGDLS and YYNGEE. For the CDR3, the DNA is TGTGCCAGCAGCGTAGCGACAGGGGTGGGATACAATGAGCAGTTCTTC. Protein sequence: CASSVATGVGYNEQFF.

This chain joins TRBV30 and TRBJ1-6; D is possibly TRBD1 (6 bases). Looked up from germline, CDR1 is GTSNPN and CDR2 is SVGIG (reference sequence). CDR3 length equals 19 residues. Trimming stripped 1 base from V and 0 bases from J, with 19 bases between. The CDR3 here is CAWSADRLRRSSYNSPLHF. As DNA, the CDR3 is TGTGCCTGGAGTGCTGACAGGCTCCGCAGGAGCTCCTATAATTCACCCCTCCACTTT.

This chain links TRBV28 with TRBJ1-2, with 8 positions matching TRBD1. Germline CDR1 is MDHEN and CDR2 is SYDVKM. The CDR3 loop spans 13 amino acids. V gave up 6 bases and J gave up 5 bases; unmatched junction bases: 5. The CDR3 bases are TGTGCCAGCAGCTTAGGACAGGGTTATGGCTACACCTTC. It translates to CASSLGQGYGYTF.

The chain has TRBV6-6 and TRBJ1-1; D remains unclear. The CDR3 is 12 amino acids. The germline V gene has CDR1 MNHNY and CDR2 SVGAGI (reference sequence). Trimming shortened V by 5 bases and J by 4 bases, and 8 bases separated the two germline ends. The CDR3 region is CASSQVTTEAFF. DNA for the CDR3: TGTGCCAGCAGTCAGGTGACCACTGAAGCTTTCTTT.

This CDR3 is CASSDRTVEDTQYF. CDR3 in DNA: TGTGCCAGCAGTGATCGGACAGTTGAAGATACGCAGTATTTT. The chain links TRBV6-1 to TRBJ2-3; tentatively, D is TRBD1 (6 bases). Germline V CDR1 and CDR2: MNHNS, SASEGT. The CDR3 extends over 14 amino acids. The ends were cut back, 3 bases at V and 5 bases at J, with 12 bases in the middle.

The J gene is TRBJ2-2, the V gene TRBV27; D uncertain. Germline CDR1 MNHEY, CDR2 SMNVEV (reference sequence). The CDR3 has 12 amino acids. The V gene lost 7 bases and the J gene lost 6 bases, with 9 bases spanning the gap. In DNA, the CDR3 is TGTGCCAGCACCCTTCCACCCGGGGAGCTGTTTTTT. Amino acid sequence: CASTLPPGELFF.

The V gene is TRBV6-2 or TRBV6-3, the J gene TRBJ2-3, with 8 positions matching TRBD2. The V and J ends lost 1 base and 5 bases, in that order; junction bases with no gene match: 5. This CDR3 contains 15 residues. CDR1 and CDR2 (germline): MNHEY, SVGEGT. The CDR3 reads CASSYYAGGIDTQYF. CDR3 bases: TGTGCCAGCAGTTACTATGCGGGGGGAATAGATACGCAGTATTTT.

The table lists this clone with a count of one. This chain links TRBV28 with TRBJ1-2; maybe TRBD1 (5 bases). V was pared by 6 bases and J by 3 bases, with 8 bases between. CDR3 size: 12 residues. CDR1 MDHEN and CDR2 SYDVKM come from the germline V gene. The chain's CDR3 is CASRRQYYGYTF. The CDR3 DNA sequence: TGTGCCAGCAGAAGACAGTACTATGGCTACACCTTC.

The chain recombines TRBV7-3 with TRBJ2-3, with TRBD2 matching over 7 bases. V lost 5 bases and J lost 3; bases outside the gene matches: 11. The CDR3 loop spans 16 amino acids. Germline V gives CDR1 SGHTA, CDR2 FQGTGA. The CDR3 sequence: CASSPQVAGGTDTQYF. DNA for the CDR3: TGTGCCAGCAGCCCTCAAGTAGCGGGTGGGACAGATACGCAGTATTTT. The variable domain in full, with the rest retrieved from reference TRBV7-3 and TRBJ2-3, is GAGVSQTPSNKVTEKGKYVELRCDPISGHTALYWYRQSLGQGPEFLIYFQGTGAADDSGLPNDRFFAVRPEGSVSTLKIQRTERGDSAVYLCASSPQVAGGTDTQYFGPGTRLTVL.

The chain carries TRBV27 and TRBJ1-2; TRBD1 aligns across 7 bases. CDR1 and CDR2 from the germline V gene are MNHEY and SMNVEV (reference sequence). This CDR3 comprises 14 residues. The V gene end was trimmed by 2 bases and the J gene end by 1 base; junction bases not matched to a gene: 1. This CDR3 is CASSLAGGNYGYTF. For the CDR3, the DNA is TGTGCCAGCAGTTTAGCAGGGGGTAACTATGGCTACACCTTC.

The J gene is TRBJ1-2, the V gene TRBV5-4, with 12 positions matching TRBD1. This CDR3 has 16 residues. The V and J ends lost 1 base and 3 bases, in that order; junction bases with no gene match: 4. CDR1 SGHNT and CDR2 YYREEE come from the germline V gene (reference sequence). CDR3 residues: CASSLSGTGGDYGYTF. In DNA form, the CDR3 reads TGTGCCAGCAGCTTGTCCGGGACAGGGGGCGACTATGGCTACACCTTC.

There are a few counts of this clone. V is TRBV11-2 and J is TRBJ2-5; 7 bases are shared with TRBD1. This CDR3 is built from 15 residues. Trimming at V came to 2 bases and at J to 5 bases, leaving 8 bases not matched to a gene. Per the germline V gene, CDR1 is SGHAT and CDR2 is FQNNGV. Here the CDR3 DNA reads TGTGCCAGCAGCTTACGAGGAAGGGGGCGCGAGACCCAGTACTTC. Its translation: CASSLRGRGRETQYF.